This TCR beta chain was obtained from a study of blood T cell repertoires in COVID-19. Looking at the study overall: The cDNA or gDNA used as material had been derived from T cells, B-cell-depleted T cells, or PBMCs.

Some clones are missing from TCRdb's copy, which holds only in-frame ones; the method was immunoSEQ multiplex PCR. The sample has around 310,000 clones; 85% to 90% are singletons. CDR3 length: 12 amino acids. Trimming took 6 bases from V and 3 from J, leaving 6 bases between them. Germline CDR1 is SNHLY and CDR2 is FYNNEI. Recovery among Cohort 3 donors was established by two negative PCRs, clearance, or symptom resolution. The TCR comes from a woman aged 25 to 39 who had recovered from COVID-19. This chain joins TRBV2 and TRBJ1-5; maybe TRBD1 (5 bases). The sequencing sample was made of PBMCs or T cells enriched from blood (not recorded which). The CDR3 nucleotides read TGTGCCAGCAGGGACACCAATCAGCCCCAGCATTTT. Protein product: CASRDTNQPQHF.